This T cell receptor (beta chain) was found in a study of identical twins. Findings and limits, study-wide: Zero-insertion analyses could be partly confounded by invariant MAIT and iNKT cells. The authors drew conclusions from cross-sectional statistical analysis rather than following the same donors. Out-of-frame alpha sequences shared by twins showed excess low generation probability.

TCRdb reprocessed the 5' RACE reads with MiXCR, giving one entry per CDR3 protein. The table shows 600,000 to 700,000 distinct CDR3 sequences, with 21% occurring only once. V was cut by 2 bases and J by 2 bases, with 6 bases left in between. The CDR3 consists of 13 residues. Germline CDR1 and CDR2: SNHLY and FYNNEI. In this sample, this clonotype turned up a few times. Its antigen is unknown. The sample also formed part of further work on T cells expressing NK-cell markers.

The rearrangement links TRBV2 to TRBJ1-2; D ambiguous. The receptor was derived from a young woman in good health. Sequenced input: PBMCs. Here the CDR3 DNA reads TGTGCCAGCAGTGAATCGGCCAACTATGGCTACACCTTC. Its protein is CASSESANYGYTF.